This TCR beta chain was sequenced for a study of Ad26.COV2.S vaccination and SARS-CoV-2 variants. General study points: Breadth of non-spike TCRs did not differ between vaccinees and placebo recipients. Reported findings describe substantial breadth in spike-specific CD8+ and CD4+ T cell responses following vaccination.

V gave up 6 bases and J gave up 1 base; unmatched junction bases: 7. The CDR3 runs to 15 residues. The germline CDR1 and CDR2 sequences are MNHEY and SVGAGI. As to this clone: Its antigen is not known.

The data were produced by immunoSEQ multiplex PCR, yet TCRdb's version contains in-frame clones alone and is incomplete. The sample includes roughly 100,000 clones, about three quarters seen only once; the top ten take roughly a sixth. The specimen was peripheral blood, collected after recovery from COVID-19. V usage is TRBV6-5 and J usage is TRBJ2-5; TRBD1 matches at 8 bases. The source of this sequence is a human donor who had recovered from COVID-19. The CDR3 is CASREGTGTQETQYF. Here the CDR3 DNA reads TGTGCCAGCAGAGAGGGGACAGGTACCCAAGAGACCCAGTACTTC.